These 30 T cell receptor beta chains came from one sample sequenced in a study of blood T cell repertoires in COVID-19. TCRdb's copy holds only in-frame clones and misses some; the assay was immunoSEQ multiplex PCR. The sample has about 240,000 clones; roughly 90% are singletons. The sample consisted of PBMCs or T cells enriched from blood (not recorded which). These receptors all come from a woman in her thirties who had recovered from COVID-19.

This clone was observed once. This sequence joins TRBV6-5 and TRBJ1-2, with TRBD1 matching over 9 bases. CDR1 is MNHEY and CDR2 is SVGAGI in the germline V gene. The V gene end was trimmed by 4 bases and the J gene end by 4 bases; junction bases not matched to a gene: 7. There are 15 residues in the CDR3. CDR3 DNA: TGTGCCAGCAGTTCAACAGCGGGACAGGGCTATGGCTACACCTTC. Its translation: CASSSTAGQGYGYTF.

V usage is TRBV6-6 and J usage is TRBJ2-1; the D gene is possibly TRBD1 (6 bases). Germline assignment: CDR1 MNHNY and CDR2 SVGAGI (reference sequence). Trimming took off 5 bases at V and 8 bases at J, with 22 bases between the two ends. The CDR3 has 16 amino acids. This CDR3 reads CASSRVRGTLGDEQFF. CDR3 in DNA: TGTGCCAGCAGTCGAGTTAGGGGGACACTCGGGGATGAGCAGTTCTTC.

The chain uses TRBV29-1 and TRBJ2-1; TRBD1 matches at 7 bases. Germline assignment: CDR1 SQVTM and CDR2 ANQGSEA. CDR3 length: 11 residues. The DNA for the CDR3 is TGCAGTTACAGGGGCAACAATGAGCAGTTCTTC. It is translated as CSYRGNNEQFF.

This sequence joins TRBV2 and TRBJ2-4; D perhaps matches TRBD2 (5 bases). Trimming stripped 3 bases from V and 0 bases from J, with 12 bases between. In germline, CDR1 is SNHLY, CDR2 FYNNEI. The length of the CDR3 is 16 residues. DNA of the CDR3: TGTGCCAGCAGTGAGGTGGGAGTTCTAGCCAAAAACATTCAGTACTTC. This encodes CASSEVGVLAKNIQYF.

CDR3 nucleotides: TGTGCCAGCAGCTTGAAGGCTAGCAGGGAGGTCAATGAGCAGTTCTTC. This sequence encodes CASSLKASREVNEQFF. The gene calls are TRBV7-9 and TRBJ2-1, with a possible D match to TRBD2 (6 bases). The CDR3 is 16 amino acids. Trimming stripped 3 bases from V and 6 bases from J, with 18 bases between. Germline loops: CDR1 SEHNR, CDR2 FQNEAQ (reference sequence).

V usage is TRBV11-3 and J usage is TRBJ2-7, with D possibly TRBD1 on 6 matching bases. Trimming took off 3 bases at V and 2 bases at J, with 14 bases between the two ends. This CDR3 contains 15 residues. CDR1 and CDR2 from the germline V gene are SGHNT and YENEEA. CDR3 sequence: CASSFTGTHAYEQYF. CDR3 bases: TGTGCCAGCAGCTTCACCGGGACACACGCCTACGAGCAGTACTTC.

This clone was observed once. The rearrangement uses TRBV28 and TRBJ1-2, with a tentative D call TRBD1 (6 bases). V lost 7 bases and J lost 4, with 19 bases in between. The CDR3 loop spans 15 amino acids. The germline CDR1 and CDR2 sequences are MDHEN and SYDVKM. For the CDR3, the DNA is TGTGCCAGCATCCCAACAGGGTCCAGGCCCTATGGCTACACCTTC. It translates to CASIPTGSRPYGYTF.

This clone occurred once. The J gene is TRBJ2-5, the V gene TRBV5-1; tentatively, D is TRBD2 (6 bases). Between the trimmed V and J ends, which lost 1 base and 2 bases, there was a span of 9 bases. This CDR3 is built from 14 residues. CDR1 is SGHRS, CDR2 YFSETQ, per germline. CDR3 bases: TGCGCCAGCAGCTTGTTTGGGAGGCAAGAGACCCAGTACTTC. This translates into CASSLFGRQETQYF.

The rearrangement uses TRBV15 and TRBJ2-2; D gene uncertain. Germline V gives CDR1 LNHNV, CDR2 YYDKDF (reference sequence). V lost 1 base to trimming and J lost 4 bases, with 10 bases between them. The CDR3 has 15 residues. CDR3 sequence: CATSRGTVSTGELFF. CDR3 DNA sequence: TGTGCCACCAGCAGAGGCACAGTTTCCACCGGGGAGCTGTTTTTT.

This clone was observed a few times. The chain combines TRBV7-9 with TRBJ2-2; weak D call: TRBD1 (6 bases). The germline CDR1 and CDR2 sequences are SEHNR and FQNEAQ (reference sequence). This CDR3 is 14 amino acids long. V shed 1 base and J shed 5 bases, with 8 bases lying between them. DNA for the CDR3: TGTGCCAGCAGCTTAGACAGGGAGACCGGGGAGCTGTTTTTT. Translating gives CASSLDRETGELFF.

The chain links TRBV5-1 to TRBJ2-7, with 9 bases matching TRBD1. With V trimmed by 2 bases and J by 8 bases, 5 bases remained unmatched. Germline CDR1 is SGHRS and CDR2 is YFSETQ. The CDR3 length is 13 residues. The CDR3, as DNA: TGCGCCAGCAGCTTAGATGGACAGGGGCAGCAGTACTTC. It encodes CASSLDGQGQQYF.

The V call is TRBV28, the J call TRBJ1-6; 10 nucleotides align to TRBD1. The CDR3 spans 15 residues. Germline values: CDR1 MDHEN, CDR2 SYDVKM. V was clipped by 6 bases and J by 7 bases; unmatched bases: 6. The CDR3 protein is CASRDPGQGNSPLHF. In DNA, the CDR3 is TGTGCCAGCAGGGACCCGGGACAGGGGAATTCACCCCTCCACTTT.

The chain carries TRBV6-5 and TRBJ1-5; D gene uncertain. CDR1 and CDR2 (germline): MNHEY, SVGAGI. The V gene lost 0 bases and the J gene lost 5 bases, with 8 bases spanning the gap. The CDR3 loop spans 14 amino acids. Written as DNA, the CDR3 is TGTGCCAGCAGTTACTCGTCGAGTGATCAGCCCCAGCATTTT. This codes for CASSYSSSDQPQHF.

This CDR3 is CASSYFSQINTEAFF. The DNA of the CDR3 is TGTGCCAGCAGTTACTTTTCACAGATAAACACTGAAGCTTTCTTT. The chain is built from TRBV6-5 and TRBJ1-1; no reliable D call. The CDR3 runs 15 residues. V was trimmed by 1 base and J by 2 bases, leaving 11 bases between them. The germline CDR1 and CDR2 sequences are MNHEY and SVGAGI.

This clone was found a few times. This rearrangement joins TRBV19 to TRBJ1-6; the D gene is possibly TRBD1 (6 bases). This CDR3 comprises 18 residues. Deletions cut 5 bases from V and 9 bases from J, with 26 bases between. Germline V CDR1 and CDR2: LNHDA, SQIVND (reference sequence). In DNA, the CDR3 is TGTGCCAGTAGTTTTACAACCGGGACATTCCTGGTCTCTTCACCCCTCCACTTT. Protein: CASSFTTGTFLVSSPLHF. The full variable domain, rest sourced from reference TRBV19 and TRBJ1-6, is DGGITQSPKYLFRKEGQNVTLSCEQNLNHDAMYWYRQDPGQGLRLIYYSQIVNDFQKGDIAEGYSVSREKKESFPLTVTSAQKNPTAFYLCASSFTTGTFLVSSPLHFGNGTRLTVT.

The chain links TRBV3-1 (or the pseudogene TRBV3-2) to TRBJ1-3; 8 bases match TRBD1. V was clipped by 4 bases and J by 5 bases; unmatched bases: 7. This CDR3 contains 15 residues. Per germline, CDR1 LGHDT and CDR2 YNNKEL (reference sequence). This CDR3 reads CASSPPGQGRNTIYF. The CDR3 DNA follows: TGTGCCAGCAGCCCCCCAGGACAGGGAAGAAACACCATATATTTT.

The V call is TRBV5-6, the J call TRBJ1-5; 10 bases fit TRBD1. The CDR3 extends over 17 amino acids. Germline CDR1 and CDR2: SGHDT and YYEEEE. The ends lost 3 bases at V and 3 bases at J; junction bases unmatched: 9. CDR3 in amino acids: CASSSAGTGVANQPQHF. The DNA for the CDR3 is TGTGCCAGCAGCTCTGCCGGGACAGGGGTGGCCAATCAGCCCCAGCATTTT.

This chain uses TRBV9 with TRBJ1-2; no definite D call. The CDR3 contains 13 residues. CDR1 and CDR2 from the germline V gene are SGDLS and YYNGEE. V was pared by 0 bases and J by 2 bases, with 5 bases between. This CDR3 reads CASSVEANYGYTF. CDR3 coding DNA: TGTGCCAGCAGCGTAGAAGCCAACTATGGCTACACCTTC.

The rearrangement joins TRBV5-1 to TRBJ2-3; D is perhaps TRBD1 (6 bases). The germline gives CDR1 SGHRS, CDR2 YFSETQ. There are 14 residues in the CDR3. V dropped 4 bases and J dropped 2 bases, with 11 bases sitting between them. For the CDR3, the DNA is TGCGCCAGCAGCATTGGACAGCTCACAGATACGCAGTATTTT. This translates into CASSIGQLTDTQYF.

V is TRBV14 and J is TRBJ1-1; D not certain. Trimming removed 0 bases at V and 6 bases at J, with 11 bases between. The CDR3 is 14 residues long. Germline assignment: CDR1 SGHDN and CDR2 FVKESK. The DNA of the CDR3 is TGTGCCAGCAGCCAAGAAGCGTCGAGCCCTGAAGCTTTCTTT. Translating gives CASSQEASSPEAFF. The complete variable domain, with remaining parts taken from reference TRBV14 and TRBJ1-1, reads EAGVTQFPSHSVIEKGQTVTLRCDPISGHDNLYWYRRVMGKEIKFLLHFVKESKQDESGMPNNRFLAERTGGTYSTLKVQPAELEDSGVYFCASSQEASSPEAFFGQGTRLTVV.

This rearrangement joins TRBV4-2 to TRBJ1-4; 7 bases map to TRBD1. The germline V gene has CDR1 LGHNA and CDR2 YNFKEQ. V dropped 0 bases and J dropped 4; count of bases not matched to a gene: 11. The length of the CDR3 is 18 residues. The CDR3 coding sequence is TGTGCCAGCAGCCAAGAACGCTCGGGACAGACGATTAATGAAAAACTGTTTTTT. This gives the protein CASSQERSGQTINEKLFF.

The chain uses TRBV28 and TRBJ1-2; TRBD1 agrees at 7 bases. The CDR3 covers 16 residues. The V segment lost 10 bases and the J segment 4 bases; nucleotides outside the gene matches: 18. Germline V CDR1 and CDR2: MDHEN, SYDVKM. The CDR3 nucleotides are TGTGCCATTATGGGACAGCCCTTTTTAGGAACCTATGGCTACACCTTC. Translation gives CAIMGQPFLGTYGYTF.

The table lists this clone with a count of one. The V gene is TRBV27, the J gene TRBJ2-7; 11 bases agree with TRBD1. Germline V gives CDR1 MNHEY, CDR2 SMNVEV (reference sequence). The CDR3 contains 15 residues. The junction had 4 bases not matched to a gene; V was cut back by 3 bases and J by 3 bases. CDR3: CASSLGQGGNYEQYF. The CDR3 DNA reads TGTGCCAGCAGTTTGGGACAGGGGGGCAACTACGAGCAGTACTTC.

The rearrangement joins TRBV28 to TRBJ2-1; 8 positions agree with TRBD2. The length of the CDR3 is 14 residues. The V and J ends lost 2 bases and 6 bases, in that order; junction bases with no gene match: 3. CDR1 is MDHEN, CDR2 SYDVKM, per germline. The CDR3, as DNA: TGTGCCAGCAGTTTACGCGGGAGGTCCAATGAGCAGTTCTTC. Its protein product is CASSLRGRSNEQFF.

The chain uses TRBV4-3 and TRBJ1-1, with D unresolved. Germline CDR1 and CDR2: LGHNA and YSLEER. This CDR3 has 16 residues. Deletions cut 1 base from V and 1 base from J, with 13 bases between. The CDR3 reads CASSQVLSRGNTEAFF. Written as DNA, the CDR3 is TGCGCCAGCAGCCAAGTCCTGTCCCGGGGGAACACTGAAGCTTTCTTT.

The rearrangement uses TRBV18 and TRBJ1-1; 8 nucleotides align to TRBD1. CDR1 KGHSH and CDR2 LQKENI come from the germline V gene. V shed 6 bases and J 3 bases; nucleotides not matched to a gene: 3. CDR3 length: 13 amino acids. DNA for the CDR3: TGTGCCAGCTCTACGACAGGGGACACTGAAGCTTTCTTT. Its translation: CASSTTGDTEAFF. Complete variable domain (other parts from reference TRBV18 and TRBJ1-1): NAGVMQNPRHLVRRRGQEARLRCSPMKGHSHVYWYRQLPEEGLKFMVYLQKENIIDESGMPKERFSAEFPKEGPSILRIQQVVRGDSAAYFCASSTTGDTEAFFGQGTRLTVV.

The rearrangement joins TRBV2 to TRBJ2-2, with 9 bases aligning to TRBD1. The CDR3 is 15 residues long. The germline gives CDR1 SNHLY, CDR2 FYNNEI. The V and J ends lost 10 bases and 1 base, in that order; junction bases with no gene match: 7. The CDR3 nucleotides are TGTGCCATCCGACAGGGGGTTAGGAACACCGGGGAGCTGTTTTTT. This codes for CAIRQGVRNTGELFF.

Written as DNA, the CDR3 is TGTGCCAGCAGCTCAAGGGGCAGCTTCAACAATGAGCAGTTCTTC. This sequence encodes CASSSRGSFNNEQFF. The chain joins TRBV11-2 to TRBJ2-1; tentatively, D is TRBD1 (5 bases). The CDR3 loop spans 15 amino acids. Between the trimmed V and J ends, which lost 4 bases and 5 bases, there was a span of 15 bases. Germline CDR1 SGHAT, CDR2 FQNNGV.

The chain uses TRBV20-1 and TRBJ2-3; 7 nucleotides match TRBD1. CDR1 and CDR2 (germline): DFQATT, SNEGSKA (reference sequence). J was trimmed by 11 bases and V by 6 bases; bases with no gene match: 5. The CDR3 runs 10 residues. The CDR3 DNA reads TGCAGTGCCCGACAGGGTGGGCAGTATTTT. Translated, it gives CSARQGGQYF.

The gene calls are TRBV9 and TRBJ2-1; D possibly corresponds to TRBD2 (6 bases). Trimming cost V 4 bases and J 0 bases, with 14 bases left between them. This CDR3 comprises 16 residues. The V gene's germline CDR1 is SGDLS and CDR2 YYNGEE. The CDR3 loop reads CASSPRGGTSYNEQFF. CDR3 DNA: TGTGCCAGCAGCCCACGAGGAGGGACCTCCTACAATGAGCAGTTCTTC.